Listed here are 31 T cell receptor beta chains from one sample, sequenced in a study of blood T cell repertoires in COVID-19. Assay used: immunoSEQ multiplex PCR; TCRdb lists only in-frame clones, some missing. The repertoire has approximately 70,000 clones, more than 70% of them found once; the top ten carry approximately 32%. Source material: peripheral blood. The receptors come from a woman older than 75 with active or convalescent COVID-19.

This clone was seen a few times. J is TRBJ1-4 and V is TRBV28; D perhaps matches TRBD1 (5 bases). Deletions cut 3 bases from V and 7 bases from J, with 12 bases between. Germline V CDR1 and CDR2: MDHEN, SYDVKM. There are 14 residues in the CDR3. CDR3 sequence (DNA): TGTGCCAGCAGTTTCTGGGGGGGGAGTGAAAAACTGTTTTTT. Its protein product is CASSFWGGSEKLFF.

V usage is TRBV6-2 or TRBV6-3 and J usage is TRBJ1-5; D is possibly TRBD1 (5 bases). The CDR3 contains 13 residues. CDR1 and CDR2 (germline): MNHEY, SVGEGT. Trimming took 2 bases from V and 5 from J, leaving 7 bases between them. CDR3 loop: CASSYGAYQPQHF. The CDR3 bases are TGTGCCAGCAGTTACGGGGCATATCAGCCCCAGCATTTT.

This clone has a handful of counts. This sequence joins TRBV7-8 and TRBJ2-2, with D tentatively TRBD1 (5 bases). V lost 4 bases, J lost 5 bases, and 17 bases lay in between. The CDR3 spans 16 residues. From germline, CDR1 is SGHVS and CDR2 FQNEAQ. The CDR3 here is CASSSPDKALTGELFF. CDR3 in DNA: TGTGCCAGCAGCTCACCGGACAAGGCTCTTACCGGGGAGCTGTTTTTT. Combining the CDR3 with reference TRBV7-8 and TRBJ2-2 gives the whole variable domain GAGVSQSPRYKVAKRGQDVALRCDPISGHVSLFWYQQALGQGPEFLTYFQNEAQLDKSGLPSDRFFAERPEGSVSTLKIQRTQQEDSAVYLCASSSPDKALTGELFFGEGSRLTVL.

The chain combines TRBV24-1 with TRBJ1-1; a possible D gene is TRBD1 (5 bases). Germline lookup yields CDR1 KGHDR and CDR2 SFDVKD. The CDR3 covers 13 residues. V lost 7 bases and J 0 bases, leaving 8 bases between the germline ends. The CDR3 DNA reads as TGTGCCACCAGAGAAGGGGTGAACACTGAAGCTTTCTTT. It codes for CATREGVNTEAFF.

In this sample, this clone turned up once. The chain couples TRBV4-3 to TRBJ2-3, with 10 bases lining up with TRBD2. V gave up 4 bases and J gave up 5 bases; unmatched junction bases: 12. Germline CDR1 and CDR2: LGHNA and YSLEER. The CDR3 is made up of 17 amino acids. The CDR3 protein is CASSLTQRGGGIDTQYF. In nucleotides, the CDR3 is TGCGCCAGCAGCCTCACCCAGCGGGGGGGCGGGATAGATACGCAGTATTTT.

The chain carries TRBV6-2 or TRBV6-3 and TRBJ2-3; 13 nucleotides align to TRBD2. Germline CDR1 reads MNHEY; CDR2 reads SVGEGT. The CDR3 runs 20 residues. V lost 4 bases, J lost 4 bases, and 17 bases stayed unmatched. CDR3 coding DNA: TGTGCCAGCAGTTTCCGGAGACTAGCGGGGGGCGGCGGCACACCAGATACGCAGTATTTT. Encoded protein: CASSFRRLAGGGGTPDTQYF.

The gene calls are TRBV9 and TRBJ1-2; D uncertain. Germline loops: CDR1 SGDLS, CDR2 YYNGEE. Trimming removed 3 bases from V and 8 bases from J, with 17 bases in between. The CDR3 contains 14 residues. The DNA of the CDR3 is TGTGCCAGCAGCGCTGACAACCAGGTGCAGGGCTACACCTTC. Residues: CASSADNQVQGYTF.

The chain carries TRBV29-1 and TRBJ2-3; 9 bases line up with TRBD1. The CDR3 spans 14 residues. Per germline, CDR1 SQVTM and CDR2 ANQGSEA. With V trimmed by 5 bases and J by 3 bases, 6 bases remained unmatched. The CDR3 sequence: CSVQADRGTDTQYF. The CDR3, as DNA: TGCAGCGTTCAGGCAGACAGGGGGACAGATACGCAGTATTTT.

CDR3 loop: CASSSAGSQETQYF. The CDR3 bases are TGTGCCAGCAGCTCCGCCGGGAGCCAAGAGACCCAGTACTTC. This chain joins TRBV5-4 and TRBJ2-5, with a tentative D call TRBD2 (6 bases). The V end lost 3 bases, the J end lost 1 base, and 10 bases lay between the germline ends. The CDR3 contains 14 residues. Germline V gene lookup returns CDR1 SGHNT and CDR2 YYREEE (reference sequence). The whole variable domain, filled in from reference TRBV5-4 and TRBJ2-5, reads ETGVTQSPTHLIKTRGQQVTLRCSSQSGHNTVSWYQQALGQGPQFIFQYYREEENGRGNFPPRFSGLQFPNYSSELNVNALELDDSALYLCASSSAGSQETQYFGPGTRLLVL.

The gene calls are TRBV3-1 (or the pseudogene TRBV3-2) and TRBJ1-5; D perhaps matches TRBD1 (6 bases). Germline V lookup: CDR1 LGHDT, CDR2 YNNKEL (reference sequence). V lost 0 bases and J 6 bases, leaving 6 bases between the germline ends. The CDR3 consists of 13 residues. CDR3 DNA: TGTGCCAGCAGCCAAGAAGGGGGTCAGCCCCAGCATTTT. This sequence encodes CASSQEGGQPQHF.

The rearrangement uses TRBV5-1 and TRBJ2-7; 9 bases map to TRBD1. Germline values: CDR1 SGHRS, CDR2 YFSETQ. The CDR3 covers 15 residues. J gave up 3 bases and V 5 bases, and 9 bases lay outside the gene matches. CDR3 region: CASRDGTGRDYEQYF. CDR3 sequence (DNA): TGCGCCAGCAGAGACGGGACAGGGAGGGACTACGAGCAGTACTTC.

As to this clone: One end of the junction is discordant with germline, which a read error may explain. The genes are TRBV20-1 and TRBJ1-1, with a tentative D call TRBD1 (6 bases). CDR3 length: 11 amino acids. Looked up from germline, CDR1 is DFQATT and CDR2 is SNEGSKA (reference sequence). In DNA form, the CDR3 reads TGCAGTGCGCCGGTGGGGGCTTATGGCCTTTTT. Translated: CSAPVGAYGLF.

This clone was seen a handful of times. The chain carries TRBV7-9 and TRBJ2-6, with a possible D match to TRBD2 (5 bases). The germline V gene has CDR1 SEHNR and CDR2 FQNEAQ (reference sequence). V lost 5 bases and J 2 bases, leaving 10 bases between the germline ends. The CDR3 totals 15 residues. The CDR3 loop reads CASSHGGAGANVLTF. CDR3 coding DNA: TGTGCCAGCAGCCATGGAGGCGCTGGGGCCAACGTCCTGACTTTC.

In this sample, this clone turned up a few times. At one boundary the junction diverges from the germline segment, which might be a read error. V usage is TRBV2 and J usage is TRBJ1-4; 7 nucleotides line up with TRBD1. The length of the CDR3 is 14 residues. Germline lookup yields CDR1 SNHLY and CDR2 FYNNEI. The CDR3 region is CASREGQVIEKLFF. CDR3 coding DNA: TGTGCCAGCAGAGAAGGACAGGTGATTGAAAAACTGTTTTTT.

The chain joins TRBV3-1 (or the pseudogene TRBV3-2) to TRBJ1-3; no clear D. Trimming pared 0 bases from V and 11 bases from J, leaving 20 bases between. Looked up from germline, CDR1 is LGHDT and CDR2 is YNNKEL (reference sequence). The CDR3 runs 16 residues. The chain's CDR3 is CASSQDNVGVGRAIYF. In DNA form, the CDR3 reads TGTGCCAGCAGCCAAGATAATGTCGGGGTAGGAAGGGCCATATATTTT.

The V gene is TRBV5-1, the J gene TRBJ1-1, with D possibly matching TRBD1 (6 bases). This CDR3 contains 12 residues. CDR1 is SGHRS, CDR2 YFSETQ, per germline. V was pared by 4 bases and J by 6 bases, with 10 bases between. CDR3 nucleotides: TGCGCCAGCAGCGCGAGGACAGCTGAAGCTTTCTTT. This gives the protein CASSARTAEAFF. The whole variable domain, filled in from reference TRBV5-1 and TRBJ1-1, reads KAGVTQTPRYLIKTRGQQVTLSCSPISGHRSVSWYQQTPGQGLQFLFEYFSETQRNKGNFPGRFSGRQFSNSRSEMNVSTLELGDSALYLCASSARTAEAFFGQGTRLTVV.

The CDR3 loop is CASSARDRAVETQYF. CDR3 sequence (DNA): TGTGCCAGCAGCGCCCGCGACAGGGCTGTTGAGACCCAGTACTTC. V and J are TRBV9 and TRBJ2-5; TRBD1 aligns across 7 bases. Germline V CDR1 and CDR2: SGDLS, YYNGEE. The CDR3 contains 15 residues. The trim removed 3 bases at V and 5 bases at J, leaving 10 bases unmatched.

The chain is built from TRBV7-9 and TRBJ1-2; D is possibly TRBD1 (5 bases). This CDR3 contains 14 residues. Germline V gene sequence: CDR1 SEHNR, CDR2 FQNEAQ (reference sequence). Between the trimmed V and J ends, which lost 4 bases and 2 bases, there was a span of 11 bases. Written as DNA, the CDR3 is TGTGCCAGCAGCTCCCGACGACAGAACTATGGCTACACCTTC. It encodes CASSSRRQNYGYTF.

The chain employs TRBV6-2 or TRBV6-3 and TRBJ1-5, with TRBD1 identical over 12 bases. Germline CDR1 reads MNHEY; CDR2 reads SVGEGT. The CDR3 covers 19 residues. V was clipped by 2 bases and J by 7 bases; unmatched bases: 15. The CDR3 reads CASSYNYNWGQGAYQPQHF. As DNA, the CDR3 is TGTGCCAGCAGTTACAATTACAACTGGGGACAGGGGGCTTACCAGCCCCAGCATTTT.

The CDR3 loop is CASSRGDTTNEKLFF. CDR3 nucleotide sequence: TGTGCCAGCAGCCGGGGGGACACCACTAATGAAAAACTGTTTTTT. The chain employs TRBV7-2 and TRBJ1-4, with a possible D match to TRBD1 (6 bases). The V end was cut by 5 bases, the J end by 2 bases, with 12 bases between. Per germline, CDR1 SGHTA and CDR2 FQGNSA. The CDR3 spans 15 residues.

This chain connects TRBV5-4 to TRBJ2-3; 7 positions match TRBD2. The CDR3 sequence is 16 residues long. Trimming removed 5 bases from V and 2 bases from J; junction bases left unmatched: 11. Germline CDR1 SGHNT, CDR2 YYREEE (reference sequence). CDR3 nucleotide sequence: TGTGCCAGCAGGTCTCAAGGAGCGGGGCCCACAGATACGCAGTATTTT. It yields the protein CASRSQGAGPTDTQYF.

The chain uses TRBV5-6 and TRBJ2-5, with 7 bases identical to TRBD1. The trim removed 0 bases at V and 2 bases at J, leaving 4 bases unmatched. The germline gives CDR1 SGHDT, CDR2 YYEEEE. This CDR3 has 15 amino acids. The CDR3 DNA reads TGTGCCAGCAGCTTGGCCGACAGGGTACAAGAGACCCAGTACTTC. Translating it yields CASSLADRVQETQYF.

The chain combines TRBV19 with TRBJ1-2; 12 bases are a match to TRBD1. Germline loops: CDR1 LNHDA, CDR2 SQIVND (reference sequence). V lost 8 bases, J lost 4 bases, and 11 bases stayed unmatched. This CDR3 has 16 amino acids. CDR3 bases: TGTGCCAGTGCCGGGACAGGGGGCTATCGTGGCTATGGCTACACCTTC. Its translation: CASAGTGGYRGYGYTF.

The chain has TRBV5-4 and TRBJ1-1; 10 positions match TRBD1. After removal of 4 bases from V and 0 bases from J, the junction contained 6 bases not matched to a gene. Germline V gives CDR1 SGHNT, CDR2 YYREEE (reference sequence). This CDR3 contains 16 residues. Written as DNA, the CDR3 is TGTGCCAGCAGCCAGGACAGGGGGATCCTGAACACTGAAGCTTTCTTT. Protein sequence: CASSQDRGILNTEAFF.

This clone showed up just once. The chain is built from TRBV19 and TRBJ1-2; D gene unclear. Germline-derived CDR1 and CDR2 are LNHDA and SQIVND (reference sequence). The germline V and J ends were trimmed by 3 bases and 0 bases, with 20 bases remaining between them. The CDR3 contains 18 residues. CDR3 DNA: TGTGCCAGTAGTATGTCTGGCCGCCAGATTCAAGCTAACTATGGCTACACCTTC. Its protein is CASSMSGRQIQANYGYTF.

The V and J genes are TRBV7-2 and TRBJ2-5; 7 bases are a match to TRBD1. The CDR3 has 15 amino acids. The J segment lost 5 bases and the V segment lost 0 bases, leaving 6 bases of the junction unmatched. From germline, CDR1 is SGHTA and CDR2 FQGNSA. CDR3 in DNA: TGTGCCAGCAGCTTAGCGGGGACAGAAGGGGAGACCCAGTACTTC. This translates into CASSLAGTEGETQYF.

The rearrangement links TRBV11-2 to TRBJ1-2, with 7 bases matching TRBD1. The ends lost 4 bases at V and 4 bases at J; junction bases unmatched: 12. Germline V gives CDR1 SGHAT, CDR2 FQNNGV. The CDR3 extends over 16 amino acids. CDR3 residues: CASSYLNRGLGYGYTF. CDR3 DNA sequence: TGTGCCAGCAGCTACCTAAACAGGGGATTAGGCTATGGCTACACCTTC.

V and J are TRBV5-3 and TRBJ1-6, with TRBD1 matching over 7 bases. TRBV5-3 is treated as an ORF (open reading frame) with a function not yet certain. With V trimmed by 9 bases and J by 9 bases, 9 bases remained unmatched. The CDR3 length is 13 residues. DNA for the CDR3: TGTGCCATGTACAGGGGACACGGTTCACCCCTCCACTTT. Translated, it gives CAMYRGHGSPLHF.

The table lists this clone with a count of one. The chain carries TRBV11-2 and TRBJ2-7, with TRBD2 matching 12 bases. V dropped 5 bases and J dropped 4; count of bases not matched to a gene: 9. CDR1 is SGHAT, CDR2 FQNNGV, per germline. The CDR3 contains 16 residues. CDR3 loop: CASSTHRGTSGYEQYF. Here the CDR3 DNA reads TGTGCCAGCAGCACTCACCGGGGGACTAGCGGGTACGAGCAGTACTTC.

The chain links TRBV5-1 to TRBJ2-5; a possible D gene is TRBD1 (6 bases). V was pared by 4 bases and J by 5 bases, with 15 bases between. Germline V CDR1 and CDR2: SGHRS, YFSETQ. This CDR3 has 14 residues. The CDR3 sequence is CASSTTGSRETQYF. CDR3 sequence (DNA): TGCGCCAGCAGCACTACAGGGTCTCGCGAGACCCAGTACTTC.

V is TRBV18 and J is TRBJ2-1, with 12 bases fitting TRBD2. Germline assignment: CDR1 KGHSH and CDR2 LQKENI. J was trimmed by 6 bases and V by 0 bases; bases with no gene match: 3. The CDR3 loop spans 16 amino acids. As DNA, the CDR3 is TGTGCCAGCTCACCACCGACTAGCGGGGGAGTCAATGAGCAGTTCTTC. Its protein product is CASSPPTSGGVNEQFF.